A selection of T cell receptor beta chains follows, all from one sample in a study of T cell changes during pregnancy in multiple sclerosis. Profiled with immunoSEQ multiplex PCR; TCRdb holds only in-frame clones, not every one. The table records tens of thousands of clones, about 89% of them present only once. The input for sequencing was CD4+ T cells from peripheral blood mononuclear cells, taken in the first trimester of pregnancy. These receptors originate from a female donor in good health, enrolled as a control in a pregnancy study. The CDR3 runs from the conserved cysteine through the conserved F or W. The D gene is left open where the match is weak. Size tells how often a clone was seen (once, few, many) or the class of an expanded clone, and some rows leave it out.

D,length,V,J,size,DNA,CDR3
-,15,TRBV7-3,TRBJ1-6,-,TGTGCCAGCAGCCCCCGTGGTGTAAGGAGTTCACCCCTCCACTTT,CASSPRGVRSSPLHF
TRBD2,16,TRBV25-1,TRBJ2-5,-,TGTGCCAGCAGTGAACCCCAGGCGGGAGTTCGGGAGACCCAGTACTTC,CASSEPQAGVRETQYF
-,15,TRBV10-3,TRBJ2-1,-,TGTGCCATCAGTTCCGGGACTTTCTCCTACAATGAGCAGTTCTTC,CAISSGTFSYNEQFF
-,15,TRBV28,TRBJ2-7,once,TGTGCCAGCAGTTTAGGTCCCGGGAGCTCCTACGAGCAGTACTTC,CASSLGPGSSYEQYF
TRBD2,18,TRBV4-1,TRBJ2-3,-,TGCGCCAGCAGCCTTATTGTGCGGGGGGGCCTGGACACAGATACGCAGTATTTT,CASSLIVRGGLDTDTQYF
-,14,TRBV2,TRBJ1-4,-,TGTGCCAGCAGTGGTAGCAGGGGTTGGGAAAAACTGTTTTTT,CASSGSRGWEKLFF
TRBD1,15,TRBV18,TRBJ2-7,-,TGTGCCAGCTCACCACCGGGACAGGTTAACTACGAGCAGTACTTC,CASSPPGQVNYEQYF
TRBD1,17,TRBV5-4,TRBJ1-2,-,TGTGCCAGCAGTTCGGTCAGGGGACAGGGGAATTCGAGGGGCTACACCTTC,CASSSVRGQGNSRGYTF
-,13,TRBV4-1,TRBJ1-1,-,TGCGCCAGCAGCCAGACAGTGAACACTGAAGCTTTCTTT,CASSQTVNTEAFF
-,15,TRBV19,TRBJ2-4,-,TGTGCCAGTAGTTTGATGGGGCTAGCCAAAAACATTCAGTACTTC,CASSLMGLAKNIQYF
TRBD1,14,TRBV28,TRBJ1-1,-,TGTGCCAGCAGGCGACCGGACAGGGACACTGAAGCTTTCTTT,CASRRPDRDTEAFF
-,14,TRBV28,TRBJ2-7,-,TGTGCCAGCAGTCGGACAGCATCCTCCTACGAGCAGTACTTC,CASSRTASSYEQYF
TRBD1,14,TRBV5-1,TRBJ1-2,-,TGCGCCAGCAGCTTGGCAGGGGGGAACTATGGCTACACCTTC,CASSLAGGNYGYTF
TRBD1,13,TRBV6-1,TRBJ2-7,-,TGTGCCACCTGGACAGGGGACTCCTACGAGCAGTACTTC,CATWTGDSYEQYF
-,16,TRBV4-1,TRBJ1-4,once,TGCGCCAGCAGCCCCTTACAGGGCGACTCGAGTGAAAAACTGTTTTTT,CASSPLQGDSSEKLFF
-,14,TRBV10-3,TRBJ2-7,few,TGTGCCATCAGCGGGACTGTGAGCTCCTACGAGCAGTACTTC,CAISGTVSSYEQYF
TRBD2,15,TRBV2,TRBJ2-5,-,TGTGCCAGCAGTGATCGGGCTGGGAGGGGAGAGACCCAGTACTTC,CASSDRAGRGETQYF
-,15,TRBV27,TRBJ1-4,-,TGTGCCAGCAGTCATCCAGGGGTCCTTAATGAAAAACTGTTTTTT,CASSHPGVLNEKLFF
TRBD1,19,TRBV4-1,TRBJ1-4,-,TGCGCCAGCAACTTGGCGTGGGGTCTTACAGGGGGCGGAAATGAAAAACTGTTTTTT,CASNLAWGLTGGGNEKLFF
-,16,TRBV7-2,TRBJ1-5,-,TGTGCCAGCAGCTTATCAGGTGGAAGGAGCAATCAGCCCCAGCATTTT,CASSLSGGRSNQPQHF
-,16,TRBV5-1,TRBJ2-6,-,TGCGCCAGCAGCTTGGGTTCCAACTCTGGGGCCAACGTCCTGACTTTC,CASSLGSNSGANVLTF
-,13,TRBV7-2,TRBJ1-5,-,TGTGCCAGCAGCTTAGTCGGTCATCAGCCCCAGCATTTT,CASSLVGHQPQHF
TRBD2,15,TRBV4-2,TRBJ2-1,-,TGTGCCAGCAGCCCTAGCGGGGAGCTGTTCAATGAGCAGTTCTTC,CASSPSGELFNEQFF
-,14,TRBV5-1,TRBJ1-2,-,TGCGCCAGCAGCTCCGAACCGGGACAAATAGGTTCCACCTTC,CASSSEPGQIGSTF
TRBD1,17,TRBV27,TRBJ2-6,-,TGTGCCAGCAGTTCCTCCGGGACAGGGGCTGGGGCCAACGTCCTGACTTTC,CASSSSGTGAGANVLTF
TRBD1,15,TRBV5-4,TRBJ1-2,-,TGTGCCAGCAGCTTGGCCGGGACAGGATTCTATGGCTACACCTTC,CASSLAGTGFYGYTF
-,15,TRBV19,TRBJ1-5,-,TGTGCCAGTACCTCCCAGGAGGAAATGGGTCAGCCCCAGCATTTT,CASTSQEEMGQPQHF
TRBD1,14,TRBV10-2,TRBJ2-1,-,TGCGCCAGCAGTTGGGGACAGGAAGCGAGTGAGCAGTTCTTC,CASSWGQEASEQFF
-,13,TRBV7-6,TRBJ2-7,-,TGTGCCAGCAGCCCCCTAGACAGCGACGAGCAGTACTTC,CASSPLDSDEQYF
TRBD2,14,TRBV5-6,TRBJ2-7,-,TGTGCCAGCAGCTCCGGGACTAGCGGCTACGAGCAGTACTTC,CASSSGTSGYEQYF
TRBD1,15,TRBV28,TRBJ2-5,-,TGTGCCAGCAGTGACAGGGGGCAGAGGCAAGAGACCCAGTACTTC,CASSDRGQRQETQYF
-,15,TRBV6-5,TRBJ1-1,-,TGTGCCAGCAGTTACTGGGCCCGACAGAACACTGAAGCTTTCTTT,CASSYWARQNTEAFF
TRBD1,13,TRBV28,TRBJ1-1,-,TGTGCCAGCAGTTTAGGCAGGGGGCGGTGGGCTTTCTTT,CASSLGRGRWAFF
-,14,TRBV15,TRBJ1-2,-,TGTGCCACCAGCAGGGGGGCGGCTCGGTATGGCTACACCTTC,CATSRGAARYGYTF
TRBD1,15,TRBV30,TRBJ2-5,-,TGTGCCTGGAGTTGGACAGGGGCAGATAAAGAGACCCAGTACTTC,CAWSWTGADKETQYF
TRBD1,15,TRBV28,TRBJ2-7,-,TGTGCCAGCAGTTTGTCCGGGACAGGGGGACACGAGCAGTACTTC,CASSLSGTGGHEQYF
TRBD1,15,TRBV6-1,TRBJ1-3,-,TGTGCCAGCAGTTTAGACAGGGCCTCTGGAAACACCATATATTTT,CASSLDRASGNTIYF
TRBD2,14,TRBV27,TRBJ2-5,-,TGTGCCAGCAGGGCTAGCGGGGGCAGAGAGACCCAGTACTTC,CASRASGGRETQYF
-,15,TRBV5-1,TRBJ2-3,-,TGCGCCAGCAGCTTGCGGCCAGGCCTCACAGATACGCAGTATTTT,CASSLRPGLTDTQYF
-,13,TRBV7-3,TRBJ2-1,-,TGTGCCAGCAGCTTATCGGTAGCGGATGAGCAGTTCTTC,CASSLSVADEQFF
TRBD1,17,TRBV19,TRBJ1-5,-,TGTGCCAGTCGCAACAGGGGGCTAGGTCGGAGCAATCAGCCCCAGCATTTT,CASRNRGLGRSNQPQHF
TRBD2,16,TRBV11-2,TRBJ2-1,-,TGTGCCAGCAGCTTAGAGAAAGGGCTAGCGGCCAATGAGCAGTTCTTC,CASSLEKGLAANEQFF
-,12,TRBV18,TRBJ2-7,-,TGTGCCAGCTCCCCGGACAGCTACGAGCAGTACTTC,CASSPDSYEQYF
-,15,TRBV5-6,TRBJ1-6,few,TGTGCCAGCAGCCCAGACGGAGCCTATAATTCACCCCTCCACTTT,CASSPDGAYNSPLHF